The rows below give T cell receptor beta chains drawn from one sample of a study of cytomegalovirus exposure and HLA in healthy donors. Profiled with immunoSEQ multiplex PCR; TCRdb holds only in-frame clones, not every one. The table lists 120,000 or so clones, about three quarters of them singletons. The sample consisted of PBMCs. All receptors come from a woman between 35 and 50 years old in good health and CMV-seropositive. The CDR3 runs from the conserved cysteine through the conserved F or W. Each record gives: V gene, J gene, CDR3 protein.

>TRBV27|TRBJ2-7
CASWTGEGEQYF
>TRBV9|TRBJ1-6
CASSAGQTNSPLHF
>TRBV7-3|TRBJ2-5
CASSQRRGVVETQYF
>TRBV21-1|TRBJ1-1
CASSTPQEKSGTEAFF
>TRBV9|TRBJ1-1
CATPTPTGGTNTEAFF
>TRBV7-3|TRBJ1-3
CASSLTSGRSGNTIYF
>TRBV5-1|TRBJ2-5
CASSTPGQGVETQYF
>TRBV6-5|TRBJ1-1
CASRTVTEAFF
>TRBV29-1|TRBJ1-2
CSVERLGLNYGYTF
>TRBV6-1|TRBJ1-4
CASSGQMNEKLFF
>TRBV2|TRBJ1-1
CASSVTGGDTEAFF
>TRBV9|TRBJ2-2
CASSPWTVANTGELFF
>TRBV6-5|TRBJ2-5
CASSAQLAGLETQYF